This T cell receptor beta chain was documented in a study of response to subunit inactivated influenza vaccine. Study conclusions and caveats: The authors suggested that few new T cells are recruited per seasonal influenza vaccination.

This clonotype was found a few times. The antigen remains undetermined. One entry per CDR3 protein results from TCRdb running MiXCR on the RT-PCR reads. The table shows 150,000 to 200,000 distinct CDR3 sequences, with around 9.9% occurring only once. This CDR3 is built from 16 residues. Per germline, CDR1 LNHNV and CDR2 YYDKDF (reference sequence). J gave up 4 bases and V 0 bases, and 4 bases lay outside the gene matches. The rearrangement joins TRBV15 to TRBJ2-1, with 9 positions matching TRBD2. This specimen consisted of non-naive T cells sorted from PBMCs, obtained more than 35 days after vaccination. This receptor was taken from a man in his fifties or sixties who received an inactivated influenza vaccine. The CDR3: CATSRDRGLAYNEQFF. CDR3 DNA: TGTGCCACCAGCAGAGATCGAGGACTAGCGTACAATGAGCAGTTCTTC. The variable domain in full, with the rest retrieved from reference TRBV15 and TRBJ2-1, is DAMVIQNPRYQVTQFGKPVTLSCSQTLNHNVMYWYQQKSSQAPKLLFHYYDKDFNNEADTPDNFQSRRPNTSFCFLDIRSPGLGDTAMYLCATSRDRGLAYNEQFFGPGTRLTVL.